One T cell receptor beta chain is described in this entry. Antigen: not known. This specimen belongs to a study of a mutant IDH1 vaccine in newly diagnosed glioma. Across the whole study: The first vaccination came 4-6 weeks after radiotherapy alone, or with temozolomide cycles. Every participant had undergone radiotherapy, temozolomide, or both before, and most underwent both. Study-level results: Of the patients, 80% to 95% had vaccine-induced immune responses. Any relationship between pseudoprogression and changes in top peripheral T cell clonotypes seemed absent.

As for time point: week 11, during vaccination. A 20-mer mutant IDH1 peptide at 300 ug was injected subcutaneously with topical imiquimod. TCRdb's table, derived via immunoSEQ multiplex PCR, lists solely in-frame clones and lacks some. The table includes over 60,000 clones, around 89% detected once. There are 11 residues in the CDR3. The germline V gene has CDR1 DFQATT and CDR2 SNEGSKA (reference sequence). With 1 base removed from V and 4 bases from J, the gap between germline ends came to 2 bases. The receptor comes from a man aged 35-49 years with glioma. The input for sequencing was PBMCs, taken from a glioma patient whose treatment included an IDH1 peptide vaccine. The rearrangement joins TRBV20-1 to TRBJ1-3; D unclear. The chain's CDR3 is CSARAGNTIYF. The CDR3 DNA reads TGCAGTGCTAGAGCGGGAAACACCATATATTTT.